This TCR beta chain stems from a study of T cell changes during pregnancy in multiple sclerosis. Measured with immunoSEQ multiplex PCR; TCRdb has only the in-frame clones, and not every one. The sample includes roughly 40,000 clones, 92% seen only once; the top ten take 10% to 15%. Germline V lookup: CDR1 SEHNR, CDR2 FQNEAQ (reference sequence). Trimming left V 6 bases short and J 4 bases short, with 13 bases between. The CDR3 consists of 14 residues. Specimen: CD8+ T cells from peripheral blood mononuclear cells, collected in the first trimester of pregnancy. The chain combines TRBV7-9 with TRBJ2-4; perhaps TRBD2 as D (7 bases). The sequence derives from a female donor with multiple sclerosis, enrolled in a pregnancy study. Written as DNA, the CDR3 is TGTGCCAGCAGGAGGGGGGGGGATAAAAACATTCAGTACTTC. Its protein is CASRRGGDKNIQYF.